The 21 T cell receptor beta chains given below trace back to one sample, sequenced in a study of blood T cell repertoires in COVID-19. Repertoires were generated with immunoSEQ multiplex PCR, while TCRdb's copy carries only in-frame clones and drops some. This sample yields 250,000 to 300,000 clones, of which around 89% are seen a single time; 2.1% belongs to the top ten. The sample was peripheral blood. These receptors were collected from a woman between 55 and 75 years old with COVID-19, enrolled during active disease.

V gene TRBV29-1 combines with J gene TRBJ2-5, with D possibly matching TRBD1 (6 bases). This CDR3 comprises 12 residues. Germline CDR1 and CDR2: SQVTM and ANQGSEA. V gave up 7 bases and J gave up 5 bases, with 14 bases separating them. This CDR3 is CSAYRDEETQYF. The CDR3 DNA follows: TGCAGCGCTTACAGGGATGAGGAGACCCAGTACTTC.

CDR3 DNA sequence: TGTGCCAGCAGCGCCGGGACTCCCGATCGGGAGCAGTTCTTC. Its translation is CASSAGTPDREQFF. The genes are TRBV7-3 and TRBJ2-1; tentative D call: TRBD2 (6 bases). CDR3 size: 14 residues. CDR1 SGHTA and CDR2 FQGTGA come from the germline V gene. V was cut by 5 bases and J by 10 bases, with 18 bases left in between.

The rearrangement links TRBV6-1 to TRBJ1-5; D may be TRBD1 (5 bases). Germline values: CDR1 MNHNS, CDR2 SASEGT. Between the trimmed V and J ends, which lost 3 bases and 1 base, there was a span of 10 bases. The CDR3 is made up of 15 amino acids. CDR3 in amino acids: CASSDRVRSNQPQHF. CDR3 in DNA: TGTGCCAGCAGTGACAGGGTCAGGAGCAATCAGCCCCAGCATTTT.

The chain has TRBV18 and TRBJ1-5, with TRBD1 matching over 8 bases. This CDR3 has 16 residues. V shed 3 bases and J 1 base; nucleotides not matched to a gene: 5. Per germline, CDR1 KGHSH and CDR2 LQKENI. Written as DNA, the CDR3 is TGTGCCAGCTCACCTCAGGGGGCTAGGAGCAATCAGCCCCAGCATTTT. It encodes CASSPQGARSNQPQHF.

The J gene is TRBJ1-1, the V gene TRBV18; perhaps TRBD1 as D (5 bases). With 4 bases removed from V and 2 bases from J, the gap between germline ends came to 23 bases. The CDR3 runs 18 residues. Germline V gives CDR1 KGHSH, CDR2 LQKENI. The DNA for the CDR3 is TGTGCCAGCTCACGGGGTTTTTCAGACAGTTATATTAACACTGAAGCTTTCTTT. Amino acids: CASSRGFSDSYINTEAFF.

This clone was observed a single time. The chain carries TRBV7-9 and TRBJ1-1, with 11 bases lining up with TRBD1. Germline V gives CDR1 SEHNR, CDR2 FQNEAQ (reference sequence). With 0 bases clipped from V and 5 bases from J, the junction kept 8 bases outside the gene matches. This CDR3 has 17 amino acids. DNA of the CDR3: TGTGCCAGCAGCTTAGCGTACGCCGGGACAGGGGGTACTGAAGCTTTCTTT. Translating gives CASSLAYAGTGGTEAFF.

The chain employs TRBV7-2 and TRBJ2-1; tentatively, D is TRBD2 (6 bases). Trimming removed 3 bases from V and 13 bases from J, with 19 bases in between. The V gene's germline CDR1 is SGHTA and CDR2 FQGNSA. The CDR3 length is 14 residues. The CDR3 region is CASSFGRLDGVQFF. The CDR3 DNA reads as TGTGCCAGCAGCTTTGGCCGACTAGATGGGGTTCAGTTCTTC.

CDR3 bases: TGCGCCAGCAGCCAGTCCGGGACAGGTCCCCGCTCACCCCTCCACTTT. Residues: CASSQSGTGPRSPLHF. The V gene is TRBV4-1, the J gene TRBJ1-6, with 8 bases matching TRBD1. Germline V gene data show CDR1 as MGHRA and CDR2 as YSYEKL. V was clipped by 3 bases and J by 10 bases; unmatched bases: 11. CDR3 length equals 16 residues.

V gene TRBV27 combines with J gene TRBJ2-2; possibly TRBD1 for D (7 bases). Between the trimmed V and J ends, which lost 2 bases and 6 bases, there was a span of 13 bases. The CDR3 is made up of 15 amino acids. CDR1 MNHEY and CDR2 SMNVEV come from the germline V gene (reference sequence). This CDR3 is CASSLQGGRSGELFF. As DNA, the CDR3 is TGTGCCAGCAGTTTACAGGGGGGAAGATCCGGGGAGCTGTTTTTT.

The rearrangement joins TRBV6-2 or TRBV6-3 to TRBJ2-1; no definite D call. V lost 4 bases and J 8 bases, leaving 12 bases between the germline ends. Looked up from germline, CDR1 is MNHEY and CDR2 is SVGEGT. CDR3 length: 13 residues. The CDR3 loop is CASSFLKMDEQFF. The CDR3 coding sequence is TGTGCCAGCAGTTTCCTAAAGATGGATGAGCAGTTCTTC.

CDR3: CASSTMTPSTDTQYF. DNA for the CDR3: TGTGCCAGCAGCACGATGACACCCAGCACAGATACGCAGTATTTT. The chain couples TRBV5-6 to TRBJ2-3; unclear D gene. With 4 bases removed from V and 0 bases from J, the gap between germline ends came to 12 bases. Germline CDR1 and CDR2: SGHDT and YYEEEE. This CDR3 spans 15 amino acids.

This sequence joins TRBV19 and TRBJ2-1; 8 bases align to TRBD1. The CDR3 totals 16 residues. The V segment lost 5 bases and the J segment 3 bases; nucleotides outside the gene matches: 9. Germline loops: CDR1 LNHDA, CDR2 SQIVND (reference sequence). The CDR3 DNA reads TGTGCCAGTAGTTCCTCGACAGGGGAGCGCTACAATGAGCAGTTCTTC. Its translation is CASSSSTGERYNEQFF.

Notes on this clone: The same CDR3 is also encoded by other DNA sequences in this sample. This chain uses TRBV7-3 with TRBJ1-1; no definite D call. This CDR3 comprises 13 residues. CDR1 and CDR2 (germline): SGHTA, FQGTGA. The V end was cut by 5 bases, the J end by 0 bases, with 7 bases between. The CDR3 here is CASSPQVNTEAFF. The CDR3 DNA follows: TGTGCCAGCAGCCCTCAGGTGAACACTGAAGCTTTCTTT. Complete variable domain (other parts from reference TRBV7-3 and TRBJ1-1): GAGVSQTPSNKVTEKGKYVELRCDPISGHTALYWYRQSLGQGPEFLIYFQGTGAADDSGLPNDRFFAVRPEGSVSTLKIQRTERGDSAVYLCASSPQVNTEAFFGQGTRLTVV.

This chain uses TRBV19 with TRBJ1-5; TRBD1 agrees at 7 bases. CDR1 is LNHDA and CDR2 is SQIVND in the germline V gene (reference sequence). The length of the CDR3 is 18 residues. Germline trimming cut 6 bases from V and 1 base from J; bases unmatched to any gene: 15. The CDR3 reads CASRSEPTTGKSNQPQHF. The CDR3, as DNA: TGTGCCAGTAGGTCCGAACCCACGACAGGGAAGAGCAATCAGCCCCAGCATTTT.

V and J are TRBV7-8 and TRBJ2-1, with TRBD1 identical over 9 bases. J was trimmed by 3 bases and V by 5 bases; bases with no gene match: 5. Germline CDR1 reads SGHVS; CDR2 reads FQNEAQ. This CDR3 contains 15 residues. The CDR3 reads CASSPGQGNYNEQFF. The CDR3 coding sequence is TGTGCCAGCAGCCCCGGACAGGGGAACTACAATGAGCAGTTCTTC.

In nucleotides, the CDR3 is TGTGCCAGCAGCCCCACCGGCGGGGCGCCAAGAGGATCACCCCTCCACTTT. It translates to CASSPTGGAPRGSPLHF. The genes are TRBV6-2 or TRBV6-3 and TRBJ1-6, with D possibly matching TRBD1 (5 bases). This CDR3 has 17 residues. CDR1 and CDR2 from the germline V gene are MNHEY and SVGEGT. Trimming pared 6 bases from V and 10 bases from J, leaving 25 bases between.

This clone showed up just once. The CDR3 region has the DNA TGTGCCAGCAGGGCCGGGACAGGGTCCCAGCCCCAGCATTTT. Protein sequence: CASRAGTGSQPQHF. This chain connects TRBV7-8 to TRBJ1-5, with 9 bases identical to TRBD1. V shed 6 bases and J 7 bases; nucleotides not matched to a gene: 7. Germline values: CDR1 SGHVS, CDR2 FQNEAQ. The CDR3 runs to 14 residues. The full variable domain, completed using reference TRBV7-8 and TRBJ1-5, is GAGVSQSPRYKVAKRGQDVALRCDPISGHVSLFWYQQALGQGPEFLTYFQNEAQLDKSGLPSDRFFAERPEGSVSTLKIQRTQQEDSAVYLCASRAGTGSQPQHFGDGTRLSIL.

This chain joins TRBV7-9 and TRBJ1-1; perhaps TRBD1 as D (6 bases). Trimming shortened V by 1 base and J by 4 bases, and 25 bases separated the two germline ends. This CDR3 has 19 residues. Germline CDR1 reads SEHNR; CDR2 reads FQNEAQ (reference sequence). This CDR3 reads CASSLGATGPLRGGTEAFF. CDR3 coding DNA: TGTGCCAGCAGCTTAGGGGCCACCGGGCCGCTTAGAGGGGGCACTGAAGCTTTCTTT.

The CDR3 loop reads CSARRDIGYTF. The CDR3 region has the DNA TGCAGTGCTAGGAGGGACATTGGCTACACCTTC. The V and J genes are TRBV20-1 and TRBJ1-2; weak D call: TRBD1 (6 bases). V shed 3 bases and J shed 7 bases, with 9 bases lying between them. The CDR3 is 11 residues long. Germline lookup yields CDR1 DFQATT and CDR2 SNEGSKA (reference sequence).

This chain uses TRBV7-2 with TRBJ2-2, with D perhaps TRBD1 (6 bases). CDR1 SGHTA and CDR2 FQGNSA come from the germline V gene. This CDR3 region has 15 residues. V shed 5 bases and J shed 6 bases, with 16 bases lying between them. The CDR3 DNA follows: TGTGCCAGCAGCATCAACAGGGAAAGGGCCGGGGAGCTGTTTTTT. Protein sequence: CASSINRERAGELFF.

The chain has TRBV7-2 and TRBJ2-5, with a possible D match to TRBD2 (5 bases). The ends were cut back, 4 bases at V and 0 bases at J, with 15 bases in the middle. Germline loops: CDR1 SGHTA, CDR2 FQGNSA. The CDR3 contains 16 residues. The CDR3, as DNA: TGTGCCAGCAGCTACCTGACTATGCATTACCAAGAGACCCAGTACTTC. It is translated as CASSYLTMHYQETQYF.